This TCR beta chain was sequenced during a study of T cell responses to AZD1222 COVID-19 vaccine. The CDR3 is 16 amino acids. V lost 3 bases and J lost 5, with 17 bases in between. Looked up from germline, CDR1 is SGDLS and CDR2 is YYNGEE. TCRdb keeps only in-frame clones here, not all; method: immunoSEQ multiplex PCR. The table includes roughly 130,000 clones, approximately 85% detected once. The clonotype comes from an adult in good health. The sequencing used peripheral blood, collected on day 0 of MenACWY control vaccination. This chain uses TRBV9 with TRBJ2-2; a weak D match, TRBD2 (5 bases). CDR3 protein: CASSALGLEVTGELFF. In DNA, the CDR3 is TGTGCCAGCAGCGCGCTAGGGTTGGAGGTTACCGGGGAGCTGTTTTTT.